This entry lists 17 T cell receptor beta chains sequenced from one sample in a study of T cells in Graves' hyperthyroidism and ophthalmopathy. The source material, RNA transcripts, was used to amplify TCR beta CDR3 regions. HTBI primers were used for first-round RT-PCR of the TCR CDR3. Via MiXCR, TCRdb re-called the multiplex PCR reads, giving one row per CDR3 protein. The sample comprises around 500,000 distinct CDR3 sequences, approximately 15% of which are singletons, and about 17% rests with the top ten. Source material: blood. These receptors were obtained from a woman under 30 with Graves' hyperthyroidism.

The table lists this clonotype with a few counts. The chain carries TRBV19 and TRBJ1-3; D call uncertain. Per the germline V gene, CDR1 is LNHDA and CDR2 is SQIVND (reference sequence). The CDR3 covers 14 residues. V lost 5 bases to trimming and J lost 2 bases, with 10 bases between them. The CDR3 bases are TGTGCCAGTAGTCCCGGCCCGACTGGAAACACCATATATTTT. As protein: CASSPGPTGNTIYF.

The sample holds a few counts of this clonotype. J is TRBJ1-3 and V is TRBV29-1, with 7 bases identical to TRBD1. Germline V gene lookup returns CDR1 SQVTM and CDR2 ANQGSEA. The length of the CDR3 is 15 residues. The ends lost 4 bases at V and 2 bases at J; junction bases unmatched: 8. This CDR3 is CSVGTGVSPGNTIYF. The CDR3 nucleotides are TGCAGCGTTGGCACAGGGGTGTCCCCTGGAAACACCATATATTTT.

This clonotype was picked up a small number of times. The chain is built from TRBV4-1 and TRBJ2-7, with 7 bases matching TRBD2. Trimming cost V 1 base and J 2 bases; bases outside gene matches: 5. This CDR3 comprises 15 residues. Germline lookup yields CDR1 MGHRA and CDR2 YSYEKL. Here the CDR3 DNA reads TGCGCCAGCAGCCAAGGGGCTAGCGGAGCCTACGAGCAGTACGTC. This gives the protein CASSQGASGAYEQYV.

This clonotype was found many times. The chain joins TRBV30 to TRBJ2-7, with 8 positions matching TRBD1. The V gene's germline CDR1 is GTSNPN and CDR2 SVGIG (reference sequence). Trimming cost V 2 bases and J 1 base; bases outside gene matches: 7. The CDR3 spans 15 residues. CDR3 loop: CAWSRGQGISYEQYF. The CDR3, as DNA: TGTGCCTGGAGTAGAGGACAGGGTATTTCCTACGAGCAGTACTTC.

A remark on this clonotype: Possible read error: a much larger clone is one base away. As the CDR3 is not closed by the conserved phenylalanine or tryptophan, this likely results from a read error. V is TRBV12-3 or TRBV12-4 and J is TRBJ1-2; the D gene is possibly TRBD1 (5 bases). V was cut by 6 bases and J by 4 bases, with 15 bases left in between. This CDR3 is 14 amino acids long. CDR3 sequence (DNA): TGTGCCAGCAGCCACGACAGCGCTTCCTATGGCTACACCCTC. Its protein product is CASSHDSASYGYTL.

This clonotype was detected once. The chain employs TRBV25-1 and TRBJ1-5; 8 positions agree with TRBD1. The junction had 6 bases not matched to a gene; V was cut back by 2 bases and J by 6 bases. Germline CDR1 MGHDK, CDR2 SYGVNS. CDR3 length: 15 residues. CDR3: CASSEAGGPPQPQHF. CDR3 nucleotides: TGTGCCAGCAGTGAAGCAGGGGGCCCTCCTCAGCCCCAGCATTTT.

This clonotype is a singleton in its sample. The chain carries TRBV3-1 and TRBJ2-3; D gene ambiguous. Germline V lookup: CDR1 LGHDT, CDR2 YNNKEL (reference sequence). V was shortened by 4 bases and J by 0 bases, with 14 bases between the two germline ends. This CDR3 contains 16 residues. As DNA, the CDR3 is TGTGCCAGCAGCCCAATGGCCGGGCCTAGCACAGATACGCAGTATTTT. Translated, it gives CASSPMAGPSTDTQYF.

This clonotype was picked up many times. The chain combines TRBV20-1 with TRBJ2-7; no clear D gene. The length of the CDR3 is 11 residues. The germline V gene has CDR1 DFQATT and CDR2 SNEGSKA (reference sequence). Trimming removed 6 bases at V and 4 bases at J, with 10 bases between. Written as DNA, the CDR3 is TGCAGTGCCAATAGTGGGTACGAGCAGTACGTC. This translates into CSANSGYEQYV.

This clonotype was detected many times. This chain links TRBV30 with TRBJ1-2, with D unclear. The CDR3 length is 13 residues. Looked up from germline, CDR1 is GTSNPN and CDR2 is SVGIG (reference sequence). V was shortened by 4 bases and J by 1 base, with 10 bases between the two germline ends. CDR3 protein: CAWNRHNNYGYTF. CDR3 sequence (DNA): TGTGCCTGGAACCGCCATAATAACTATGGCTACACCTTC. Together with reference TRBV30 and TRBJ1-2, the CDR3 gives the full variable domain: SQTIHQWPATLVQPVGSPLSLECTVEGTSNPNLYWYRQAAGRGLQLLFYSVGIGQISSEVPQNLSASRPQDRQFILSSKKLLLSDSGFYLCAWNRHNNYGYTFGSGTRLTVV.

Many counts were recorded for this clonotype. This sequence joins TRBV14 and TRBJ2-5; perhaps TRBD2 as D (6 bases). CDR3 length: 14 amino acids. V gave up 4 bases and J gave up 5 bases, with 14 bases separating them. The germline CDR1 and CDR2 sequences are SGHDN and FVKESK. CDR3 in DNA: TGTGCCAGCAGCCCTGGGGGGTTCTCGGAGACCCAGTACTTC. It is translated as CASSPGGFSETQYF.

This clonotype showed up many times. The chain recombines TRBV19 with TRBJ1-5, with 9 bases lining up with TRBD1. This CDR3 spans 15 amino acids. V gave up 3 bases and J gave up 2 bases; unmatched junction bases: 2. Germline V lookup: CDR1 LNHDA, CDR2 SQIVND (reference sequence). CDR3 protein: CASSMRTGGNQPQHF. The CDR3 bases are TGTGCCAGTAGTATGCGGACAGGGGGCAATCAGCCCCAGCATTTT.

This clonotype was seen ten or more times. The chain has TRBV2 and TRBJ1-6; D call uncertain. The germline V gene encodes CDR1 SNHLY and CDR2 FYNNEI. V gave up 6 bases and J gave up 6 bases, with 12 bases separating them. The length of the CDR3 is 14 residues. The CDR3 DNA follows: TGTGCCAGCAGCGCCTCGAACATTAATTCACCCCTCCACTTT. Translated, it gives CASSASNINSPLHF.

This clonotype was seen ten or more times. The chain has TRBV29-1 and TRBJ1-2; tentative D call: TRBD1 (5 bases). The germline CDR1 and CDR2 sequences are SQVTM and ANQGSEA. The length of the CDR3 is 13 residues. The V and J ends lost 6 bases and 6 bases respectively, with 17 bases between them. CDR3 sequence (DNA): TGCAGCGTGTGGACAAGGGATTTAAATGGCTACACCTTC. Its protein product is CSVWTRDLNGYTF.

The sample holds many counts of this clonotype. The rearrangement joins TRBV20-1 to TRBJ1-1; 7 bases are a match to TRBD1. The CDR3 is 16 amino acids. The V gene end was trimmed by 3 bases and the J gene end by 3 bases; junction bases not matched to a gene: 13. CDR1 and CDR2 (germline): DFQATT, SNEGSKA (reference sequence). CDR3 protein: CSASSVLQGQDTEAFF. Here the CDR3 DNA reads TGCAGTGCTAGCTCAGTTTTACAGGGGCAAGACACTGAAGCTTTCTTT.

In DNA form, the CDR3 reads TGTGCCAGCAGCTTGTCGGGGGGGTTTTCCACCGGGGAGCTGTTTTTT. Protein product: CASSLSGGFSTGELFF. The genes are TRBV5-4 and TRBJ2-2; 8 nucleotides line up with TRBD2. V trimming: 1 base; J trimming: 4 bases; junction bases outside the gene matches: 6. Germline CDR1 and CDR2: SGHNT and YYREEE (reference sequence). The CDR3 is 16 residues long.

Many counts were recorded for this clonotype. The chain couples TRBV6-5 to TRBJ2-7; D remains ambiguous. The CDR3 covers 13 residues. The germline gives CDR1 MNHEY, CDR2 SVGAGI. Trimming shortened V by 2 bases and J by 3 bases, and 8 bases separated the two germline ends. For the CDR3, the DNA is TGTGCCAGCAGTTACGACTTGAACTACGAGCAGTACGTC. Protein product: CASSYDLNYEQYV.

This clonotype occurred many times. The chain joins TRBV5-1 to TRBJ1-5, with D perhaps matching TRBD1 (5 bases). The CDR3 contains 15 residues. V lost 3 bases to trimming and J lost 4 bases, with 14 bases between them. Germline-derived CDR1 and CDR2 are SGHRS and YFSETQ. CDR3 coding DNA: TGCGCCAGCAGCTCCGACGGGGGGGGGAATCAGCCCCAGCATTTT. Translated: CASSSDGGGNQPQHF. Together with reference TRBV5-1 and TRBJ1-5, the CDR3 gives the full variable domain: KAGVTQTPRYLIKTRGQQVTLSCSPISGHRSVSWYQQTPGQGLQFLFEYFSETQRNKGNFPGRFSGRQFSNSRSEMNVSTLELGDSALYLCASSSDGGGNQPQHFGDGTRLSIL.